This entry is about one T cell receptor beta chain. The sample belongs to a study of cytomegalovirus exposure and HLA in healthy donors. Primers included in the PCR were 60 Vbeta and 13 Jbeta primers. Libraries were prepared by immunoSEQ multiplex PCR; TCRdb keeps only in-frame clonotypes and omits some of them. The sample lists around 130,000 clones; approximately 70% were seen once. The germline V gene encodes CDR1 LGHNA and CDR2 YSLEER. CDR3 length: 16 amino acids. With 3 bases clipped from V and 7 bases from J, the junction kept 11 bases outside the gene matches. The J gene is TRBJ2-3, the V gene TRBV4-3; 9 bases fit TRBD2. Sequencing input: PBMCs. The clonotype comes from a woman aged 60 to 75 in good health and CMV-seronegative. As DNA, the CDR3 is TGCGCCAGCAGCCAGGTCGGCGGGGGGGCCGGGCATACGCAGTATTTT. Residues: CASSQVGGGAGHTQYF.